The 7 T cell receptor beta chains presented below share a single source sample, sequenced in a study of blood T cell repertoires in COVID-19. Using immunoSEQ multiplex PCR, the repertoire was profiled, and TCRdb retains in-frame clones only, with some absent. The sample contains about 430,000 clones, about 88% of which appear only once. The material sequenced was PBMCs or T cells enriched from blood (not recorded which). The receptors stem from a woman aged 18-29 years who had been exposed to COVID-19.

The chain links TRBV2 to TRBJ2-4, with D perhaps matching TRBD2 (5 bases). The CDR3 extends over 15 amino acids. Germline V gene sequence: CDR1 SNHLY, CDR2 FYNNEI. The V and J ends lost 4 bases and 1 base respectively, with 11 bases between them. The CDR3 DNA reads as TGTGCCAGCAGTGCACTAGGTGGGGCCAAAAACATTCAGTACTTC. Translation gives CASSALGGAKNIQYF.

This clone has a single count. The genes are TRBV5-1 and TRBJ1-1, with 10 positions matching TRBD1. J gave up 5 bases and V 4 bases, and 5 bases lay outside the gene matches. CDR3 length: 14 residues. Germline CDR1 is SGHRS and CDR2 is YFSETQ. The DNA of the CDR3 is TGCGCCAGCAGCCCCAGACAGGGGGCAACTGAAGCTTTCTTT. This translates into CASSPRQGATEAFF.

The CDR3, as DNA: TGTGCCAGCAGCGCTCAGGGATACGAGCAGTTCTTC. This gives the protein CASSAQGYEQFF. The V gene is TRBV7-6, the J gene TRBJ2-1; tentatively, D is TRBD1 (5 bases). V lost 5 bases, J lost 10 bases, and 12 bases lay in between. The CDR3 covers 12 residues. Looked up from germline, CDR1 is SGHVS and CDR2 is FNYEAQ.

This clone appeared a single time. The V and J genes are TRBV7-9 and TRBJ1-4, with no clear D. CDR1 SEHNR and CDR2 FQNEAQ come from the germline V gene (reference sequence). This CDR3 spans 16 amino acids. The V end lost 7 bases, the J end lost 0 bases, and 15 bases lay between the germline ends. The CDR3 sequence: CASIPLFQATNEKLFF. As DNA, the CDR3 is TGTGCCAGCATTCCGCTTTTCCAGGCAACTAATGAAAAACTGTTTTTT.

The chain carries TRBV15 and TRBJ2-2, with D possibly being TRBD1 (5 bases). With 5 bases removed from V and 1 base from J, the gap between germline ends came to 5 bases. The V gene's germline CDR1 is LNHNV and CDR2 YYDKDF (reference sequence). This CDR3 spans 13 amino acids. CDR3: CATSQGNTGELFF. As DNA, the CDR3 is TGTGCCACCAGCCAGGGGAACACCGGGGAGCTGTTTTTT.

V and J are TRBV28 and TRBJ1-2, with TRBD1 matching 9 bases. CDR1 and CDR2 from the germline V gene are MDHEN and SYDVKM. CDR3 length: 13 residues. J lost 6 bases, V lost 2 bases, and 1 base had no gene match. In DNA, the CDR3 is TGTGCCAGCAGTTTAGGGACAGGGAATGGCTACACCTTC. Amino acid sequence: CASSLGTGNGYTF.

CDR3 in DNA: TGTGCCAGCAGTTCTGGGAGGATGAACACTGAAGCTTTCTTT. This codes for CASSSGRMNTEAFF. The chain employs TRBV27 and TRBJ1-1; the D is unclear. The V end was cut by 4 bases, the J end by 0 bases, with 9 bases between. From germline, CDR1 is MNHEY and CDR2 SMNVEV (reference sequence). The CDR3 contains 14 residues.